This T cell receptor (beta chain) was observed in a study of beta chain features in type 1 diabetes. Study findings and constraints: Junctions at VDJ sites from type 1 diabetes patients had fewer insertions and more deletions. Type 1 diabetes patients had TCRB CDR3s that were shorter (moderately but significantly so) in all four CD4+ subsets. In comparison with healthy donors, patients had naive, central memory and Treg TCRB repertoires that appeared more similar. Researchers cautioned that cDNA sequencing could over-represent cells with high TCR expression.

V was cut by 4 bases and J by 7 bases, with 13 bases left in between. The CDR3 runs 13 residues. The V gene's germline CDR1 is LGHNA and CDR2 YSLEER. cDNA synthesis used the whole RNA isolate, giving expressed TCRB sequences. For naive, central memory and regulatory T cell samples, reads averaged roughly 3.6 million. Assay used: immunoSEQ multiplex PCR; TCRdb lists only in-frame clones, some missing. The sample comprises roughly 150,000 clones, roughly 65% of which are singletons, and approximately 0.09% rests with the top ten. This clone has more than one count but fewer than ten. Its antigen is undetermined.

V is TRBV4-3 and J is TRBJ1-2; D remains unclear. This receptor was taken from a man under 40 with type 1 diabetes. What was sequenced was naive CD4+ T cells from blood. The CDR3 region is CASSPNGPVGYTF. The CDR3 nucleotides read TGCGCCAGCAGCCCTAACGGGCCGGTTGGCTACACCTTC.